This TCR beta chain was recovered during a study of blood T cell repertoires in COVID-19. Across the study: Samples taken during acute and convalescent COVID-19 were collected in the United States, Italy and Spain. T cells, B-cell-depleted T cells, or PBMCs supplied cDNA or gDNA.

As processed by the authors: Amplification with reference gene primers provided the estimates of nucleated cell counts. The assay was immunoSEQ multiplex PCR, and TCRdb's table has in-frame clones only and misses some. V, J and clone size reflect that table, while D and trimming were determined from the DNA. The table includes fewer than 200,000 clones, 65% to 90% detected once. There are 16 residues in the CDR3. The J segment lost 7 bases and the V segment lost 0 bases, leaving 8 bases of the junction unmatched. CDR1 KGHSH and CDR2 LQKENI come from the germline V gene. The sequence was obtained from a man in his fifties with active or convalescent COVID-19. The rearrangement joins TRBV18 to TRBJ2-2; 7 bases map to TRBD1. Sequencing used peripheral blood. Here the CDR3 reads CASSPPKGASHGELFF. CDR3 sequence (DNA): TGTGCCAGCTCACCACCGAAGGGGGCGAGTCACGGGGAGCTGTTTTTT.